The entry that follows covers one T cell receptor (beta chain) sequence. Trimming took 6 bases from V and 3 from J, leaving 19 bases between them. Germline V CDR1 and CDR2: SGHNT, YYREEE (reference sequence). CDR3 length: 17 residues. The entry originates in a study of cytomegalovirus exposure and HLA in healthy donors. In the PCR, 60 Vbeta and 13 Jbeta primers were used. Data came from immunoSEQ multiplex PCR; TCRdb stores just in-frame clones and leaves some out. Altogether about 200,000 clones are present, approximately 78% being singletons, with the ten largest covering approximately 6.5%. This clonotype was obtained from a woman aged 50 to 60 in good health and CMV-seropositive. The genes are TRBV5-4 and TRBJ2-6, with a weak D call TRBD1 (6 bases). Sequenced: PBMCs. DNA of the CDR3: TGTGCCAGCACCCAAGGCAGGGGATCGGATGGGGCCAACGTCCTGACTTTC. Its translation: CASTQGRGSDGANVLTF.